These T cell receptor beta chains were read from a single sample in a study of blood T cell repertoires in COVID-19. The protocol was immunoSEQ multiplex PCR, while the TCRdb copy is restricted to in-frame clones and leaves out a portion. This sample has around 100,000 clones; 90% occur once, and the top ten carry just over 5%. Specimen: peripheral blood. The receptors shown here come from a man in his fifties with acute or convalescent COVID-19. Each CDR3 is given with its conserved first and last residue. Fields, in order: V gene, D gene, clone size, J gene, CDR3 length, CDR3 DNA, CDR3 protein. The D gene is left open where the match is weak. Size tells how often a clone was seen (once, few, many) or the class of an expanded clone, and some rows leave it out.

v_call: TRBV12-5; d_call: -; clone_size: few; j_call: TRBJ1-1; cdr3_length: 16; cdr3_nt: TGTGCTAGTGGTTTGTACAGGGTGACCGTGAACACTGAAGCTTTCTTT; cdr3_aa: CASGLYRVTVNTEAFF
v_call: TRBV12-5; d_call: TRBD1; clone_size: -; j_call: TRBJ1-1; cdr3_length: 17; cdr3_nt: TGTGCTAGTGGTTTGGGAGGACAGGGGGTGATGAACACTGAAGCTTTCTTT; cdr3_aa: CASGLGGQGVMNTEAFF
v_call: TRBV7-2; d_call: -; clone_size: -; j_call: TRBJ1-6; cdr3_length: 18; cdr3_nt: TGTGCCAGCAGCTTAAATTATCGGTCGAACAGGGCTAATTCACCCCTCCACTTT; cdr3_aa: CASSLNYRSNRANSPLHF
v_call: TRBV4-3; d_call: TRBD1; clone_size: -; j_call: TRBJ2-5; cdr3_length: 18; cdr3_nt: TGCGCCAGCAGCCAAGAGGCGAGGGGGACAGGGGGCGACAAGACCCAGTACTTC; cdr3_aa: CASSQEARGTGGDKTQYF
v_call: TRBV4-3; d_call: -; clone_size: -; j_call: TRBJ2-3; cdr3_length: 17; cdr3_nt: TGCGCCAGCAGCCAAGGAAGTCAGCGCCAAAGCACAGATACGCAGTATTTT; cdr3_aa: CASSQGSQRQSTDTQYF
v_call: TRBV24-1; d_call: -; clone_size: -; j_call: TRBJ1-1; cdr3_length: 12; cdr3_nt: TGTGCCACCAGTGATTTCGGCGGGAGCGCTTTCTTT; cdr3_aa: CATSDFGGSAFF
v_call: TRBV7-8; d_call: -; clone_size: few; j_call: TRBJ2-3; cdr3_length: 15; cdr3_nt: TGTGCCAGCAGCTTAGCGACACTAGAGGTGGAAACGCAGTATTTT; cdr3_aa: CASSLATLEVETQYF
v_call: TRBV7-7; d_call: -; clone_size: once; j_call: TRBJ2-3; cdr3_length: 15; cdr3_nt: TGTGCCAGCAGCTTTTCGGGGAGCGCGGGAGATACGCAGTATTTT; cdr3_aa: CASSFSGSAGDTQYF
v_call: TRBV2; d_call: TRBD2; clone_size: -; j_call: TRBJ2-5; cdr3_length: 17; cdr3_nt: TGTGCCAGCAGTGAGAGACGGGCGGGAGTAGGGCAAGAGACCCAGTACTTC; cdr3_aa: CASSERRAGVGQETQYF
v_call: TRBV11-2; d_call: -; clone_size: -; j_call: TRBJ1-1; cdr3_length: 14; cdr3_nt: TGTGCCAGCAGCTCAGACCCAGGTGGCACTGAAGCTTTCTTT; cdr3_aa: CASSSDPGGTEAFF
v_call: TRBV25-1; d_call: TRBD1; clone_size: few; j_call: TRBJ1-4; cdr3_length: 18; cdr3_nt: TGTGCCAGCAGTGACCCTGCCCGCGACAGGGGTGAAATTATAGGACTGTTTTTT; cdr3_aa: CASSDPARDRGEIIGLFF
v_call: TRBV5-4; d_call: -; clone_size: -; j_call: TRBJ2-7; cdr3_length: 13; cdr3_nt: TGTGCCAGCAGCGGGGGGACCTCCTACGAGCAGTACTTC; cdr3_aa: CASSGGTSYEQYF
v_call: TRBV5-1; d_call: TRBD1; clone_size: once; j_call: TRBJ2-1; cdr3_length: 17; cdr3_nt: TGCGCCAGCAGCTCCCTCGGGACAGGGGAAACCTACAATGAGCAGTTCTTC; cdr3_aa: CASSSLGTGETYNEQFF
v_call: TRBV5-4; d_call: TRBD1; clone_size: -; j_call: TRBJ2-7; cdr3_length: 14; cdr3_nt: TGTGCCAGCAGGTCAGACAGGGGTTCCTACGAGCAGTACTTC; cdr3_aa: CASRSDRGSYEQYF
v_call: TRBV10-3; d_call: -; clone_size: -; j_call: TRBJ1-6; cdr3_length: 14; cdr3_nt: TGTGCCATCAGTGAGGCCCAGGGTAATTCACCCCTCCACTTT; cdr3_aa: CAISEAQGNSPLHF
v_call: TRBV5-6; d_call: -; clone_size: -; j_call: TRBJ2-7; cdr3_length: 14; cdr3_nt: TGTGCCAGCAGCTTCGGGACATTGACCTACGAGCAGTACTTC; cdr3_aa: CASSFGTLTYEQYF
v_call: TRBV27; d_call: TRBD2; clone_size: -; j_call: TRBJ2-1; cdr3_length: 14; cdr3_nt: TGTGCCAGCACGGGACTAGCGGGATACAATGAGCAGTTCTTC; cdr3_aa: CASTGLAGYNEQFF
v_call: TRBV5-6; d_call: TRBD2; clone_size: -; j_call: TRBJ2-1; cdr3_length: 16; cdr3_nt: TGTGCCAGCAGCTTGGATATTACTAGCGGACTCAATGAGCAGTTCTTC; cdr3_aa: CASSLDITSGLNEQFF
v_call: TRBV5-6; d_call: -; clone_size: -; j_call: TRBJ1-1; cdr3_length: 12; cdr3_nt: TGTGCCAGCAGCTTTGGCATAGCCGAAGCTTTCTTT; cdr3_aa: CASSFGIAEAFF
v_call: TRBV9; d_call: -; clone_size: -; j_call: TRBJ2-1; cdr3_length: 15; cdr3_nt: TGTGCCAGCAGCGTAGGTAGGAGCTCCTACAATGAGCAGTTCTTC; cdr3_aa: CASSVGRSSYNEQFF
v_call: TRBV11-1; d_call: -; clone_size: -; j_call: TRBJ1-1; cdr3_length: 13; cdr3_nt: TGTGCCAGCAGCTTGGTTCCGGGACTTGAAGCTTTCTTT; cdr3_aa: CASSLVPGLEAFF
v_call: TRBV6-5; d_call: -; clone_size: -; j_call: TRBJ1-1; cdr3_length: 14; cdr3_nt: TGTGCCAGTGCGGAGGGAAGGTCTTACACTGAAGCTTTCTTT; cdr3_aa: CASAEGRSYTEAFF
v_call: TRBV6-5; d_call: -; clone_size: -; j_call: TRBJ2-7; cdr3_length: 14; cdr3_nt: TGTGCCAGCAGGCCCATCCTGAGCTCCTACGAGCAGTACTTC; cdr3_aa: CASRPILSSYEQYF
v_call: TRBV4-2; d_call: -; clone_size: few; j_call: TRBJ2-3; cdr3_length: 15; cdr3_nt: TGTGCCAGCAGTCAACTCCCCGGAGGATCGAATACGCAGTATTTT; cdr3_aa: CASSQLPGGSNTQYF
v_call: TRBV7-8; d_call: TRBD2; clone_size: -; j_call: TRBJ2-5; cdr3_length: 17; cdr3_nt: TGTGCCAGCAGCCAGGGACTAGCGGGAGTAGCCGGAAAGACCCAGTACTTC; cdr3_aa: CASSQGLAGVAGKTQYF
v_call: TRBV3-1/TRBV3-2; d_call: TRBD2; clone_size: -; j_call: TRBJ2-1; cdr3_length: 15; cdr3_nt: TGTGCCAGCACCGGACTAGCGGGAGAGGCAAATGAGCAGTTCTTC; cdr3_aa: CASTGLAGEANEQFF
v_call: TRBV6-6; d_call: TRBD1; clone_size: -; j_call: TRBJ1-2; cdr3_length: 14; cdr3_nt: TGTGCCAGCACCTCAGGGGGCGCGAGCTATGGCTACACCTTC; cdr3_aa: CASTSGGASYGYTF
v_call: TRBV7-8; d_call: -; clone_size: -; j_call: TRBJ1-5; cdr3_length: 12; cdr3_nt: TGTGCCAGCAGCCCGAACATGGAGCCCCAGCATTTT; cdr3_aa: CASSPNMEPQHF
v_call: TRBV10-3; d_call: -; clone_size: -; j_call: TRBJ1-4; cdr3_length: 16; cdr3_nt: TGTGCCATCAGTGCCGATACGACAGGAGGAAATGAAAAACTGTTTTTT; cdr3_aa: CAISADTTGGNEKLFF
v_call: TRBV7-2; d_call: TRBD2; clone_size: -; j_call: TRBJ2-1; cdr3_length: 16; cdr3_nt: TGTGCCAGCAGCCGTACTCTACTAGCGGGGAACAATGAGCAGTTCTTC; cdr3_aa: CASSRTLLAGNNEQFF
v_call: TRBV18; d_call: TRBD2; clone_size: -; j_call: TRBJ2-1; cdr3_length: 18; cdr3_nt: TGTGCCAGCTCACCAACTGGACTAGCGGGAGGCTCCTACAATGAGCAGTTCTTC; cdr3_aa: CASSPTGLAGGSYNEQFF
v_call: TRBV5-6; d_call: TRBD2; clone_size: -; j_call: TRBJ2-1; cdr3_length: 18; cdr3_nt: TGTGCCAGCAGCTTGGGCCTGGCGAGCGGGAGGGCCCACAATGAGCAGTTCTTC; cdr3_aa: CASSLGLASGRAHNEQFF
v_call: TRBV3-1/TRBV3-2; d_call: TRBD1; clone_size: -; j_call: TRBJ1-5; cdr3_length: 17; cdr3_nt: TGTGCCAGCAGCCAAGGGACAGGCGCCTATAGCAATCAGCCCCAGCATTTT; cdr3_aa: CASSQGTGAYSNQPQHF
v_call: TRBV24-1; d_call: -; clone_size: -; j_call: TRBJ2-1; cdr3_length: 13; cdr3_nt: TGTGCCACCAGTGATTATTTCAGGAATGAGCAGTTCTTC; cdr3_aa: CATSDYFRNEQFF
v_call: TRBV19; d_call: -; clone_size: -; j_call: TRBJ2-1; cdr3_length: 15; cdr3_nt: TGTGCCAGTAGTGTGACTCCGAGCTCCTACAATGAGCAGTTCTTC; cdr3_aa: CASSVTPSSYNEQFF
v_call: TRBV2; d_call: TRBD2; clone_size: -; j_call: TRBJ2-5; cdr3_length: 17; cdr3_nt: TGTGCCAGCAGAAAACGGGGGGGAGACAGCTCAACCTTAGTACAGTACTTC; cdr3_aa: CASRKRGGDSSTLVQYF
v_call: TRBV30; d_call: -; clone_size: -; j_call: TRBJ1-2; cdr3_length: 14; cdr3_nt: TGTGCCTGGAGTGTACGTTGGGGGCGGGATGGCTACACCTTC; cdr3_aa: CAWSVRWGRDGYTF
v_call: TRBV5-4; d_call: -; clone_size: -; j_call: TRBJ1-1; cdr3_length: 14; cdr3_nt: TGTGCCAGCAGCTTGCTGGGGGCTGCCGTTGAAGCTTTCTTT; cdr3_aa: CASSLLGAAVEAFF
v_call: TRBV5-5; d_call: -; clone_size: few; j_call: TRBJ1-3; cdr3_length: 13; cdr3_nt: TGTGCCAGCAGCTACAGGACCGGAAACACCATATATTTT; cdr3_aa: CASSYRTGNTIYF
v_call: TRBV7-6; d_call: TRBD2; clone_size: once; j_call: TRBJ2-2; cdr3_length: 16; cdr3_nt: TGTGCCAGCAGCTTCGGACTAGCGGGGAACACCGGGGAGCTGTTTTTT; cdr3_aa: CASSFGLAGNTGELFF
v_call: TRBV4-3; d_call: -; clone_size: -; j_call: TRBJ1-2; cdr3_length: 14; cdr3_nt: TGCGCCAGCAGCCAAGAGCGATCTAACTATGGCTACACCTTC; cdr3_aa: CASSQERSNYGYTF
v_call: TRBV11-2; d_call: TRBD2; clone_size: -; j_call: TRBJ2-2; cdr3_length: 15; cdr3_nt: TGTGCCAGGAGGAGGACTAGCGGGAGAGGCTGGGAGCTGTTTTTT; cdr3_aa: CARRRTSGRGWELFF
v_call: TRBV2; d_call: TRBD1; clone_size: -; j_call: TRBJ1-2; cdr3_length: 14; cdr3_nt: TGTGCCAGCAGAGGTGGACAGGGAGGCGGTGGCTACACCTTC; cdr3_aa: CASRGGQGGGGYTF
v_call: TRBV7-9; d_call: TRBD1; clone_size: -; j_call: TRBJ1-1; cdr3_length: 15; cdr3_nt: TGTGCCAGCAGCGCCAAGACAGGGGGCGTCGCTGAAGCTTTCTTT; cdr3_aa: CASSAKTGGVAEAFF
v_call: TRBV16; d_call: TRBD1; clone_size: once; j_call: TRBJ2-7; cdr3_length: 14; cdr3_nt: TGTGCCAGCAGCCTGGGACAGGGGACCTACGAGCAGTACTTC; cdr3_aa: CASSLGQGTYEQYF
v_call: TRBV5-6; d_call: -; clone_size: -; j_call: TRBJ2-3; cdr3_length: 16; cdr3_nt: TGTGCCAGCAGCTGGACCCGGTGGGACTCGGGCCGTACGCAGTATTTT; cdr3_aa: CASSWTRWDSGRTQYF
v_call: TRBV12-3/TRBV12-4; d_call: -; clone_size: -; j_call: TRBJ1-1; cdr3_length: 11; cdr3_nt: TGTGCCAGCAGTTTCCCGGGTGAAGCTTTCTTT; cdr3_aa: CASSFPGEAFF
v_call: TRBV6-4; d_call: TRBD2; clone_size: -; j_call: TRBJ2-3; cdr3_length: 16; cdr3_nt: TGTGCCAGCAGAAGAACCAGCGGGGCTAGCACAGATACGCAGTATTTT; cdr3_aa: CASRRTSGASTDTQYF
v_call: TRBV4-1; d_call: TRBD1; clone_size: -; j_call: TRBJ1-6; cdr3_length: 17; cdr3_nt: TGCGCCAGCAGCCTCACGTACCGGGACAGTCGTAATTCACCCCTCCACTTT; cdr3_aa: CASSLTYRDSRNSPLHF
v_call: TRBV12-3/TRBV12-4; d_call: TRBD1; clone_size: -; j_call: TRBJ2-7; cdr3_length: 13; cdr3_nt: TGTGCCAGCATCGAGACAGGGTCCCACGAGCAGTACTTC; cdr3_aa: CASIETGSHEQYF
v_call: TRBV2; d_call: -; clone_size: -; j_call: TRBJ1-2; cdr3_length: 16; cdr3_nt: TGTGCCAGCAGCGAGGCGACAGCGGCGGGGATGGGTGGCTACACCTTC; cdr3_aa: CASSEATAAGMGGYTF
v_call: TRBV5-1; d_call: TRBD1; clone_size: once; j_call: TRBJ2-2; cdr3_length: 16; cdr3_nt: TGCGCCAGCAGCTTGGGGACAGGGGGAACCACCGGGGAGCTGTTTTTT; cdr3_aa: CASSLGTGGTTGELFF
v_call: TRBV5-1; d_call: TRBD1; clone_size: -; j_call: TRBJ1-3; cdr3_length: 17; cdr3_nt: TGCGCCAGCAGCCAACTAGGGACAGGGGACGGCGGAAACACCATATATTTT; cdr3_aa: CASSQLGTGDGGNTIYF
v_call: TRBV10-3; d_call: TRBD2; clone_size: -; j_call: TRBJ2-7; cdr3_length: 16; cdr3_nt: TGTGCCATCAAGGGTGGGGGCGCGGGGGGAACCTACGAGCAGTACTTC; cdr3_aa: CAIKGGGAGGTYEQYF
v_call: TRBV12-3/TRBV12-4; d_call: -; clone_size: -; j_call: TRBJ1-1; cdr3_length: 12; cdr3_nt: TGTGCCACCAGATTCATGAACACTGAAGCTTTCTTT; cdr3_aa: CATRFMNTEAFF